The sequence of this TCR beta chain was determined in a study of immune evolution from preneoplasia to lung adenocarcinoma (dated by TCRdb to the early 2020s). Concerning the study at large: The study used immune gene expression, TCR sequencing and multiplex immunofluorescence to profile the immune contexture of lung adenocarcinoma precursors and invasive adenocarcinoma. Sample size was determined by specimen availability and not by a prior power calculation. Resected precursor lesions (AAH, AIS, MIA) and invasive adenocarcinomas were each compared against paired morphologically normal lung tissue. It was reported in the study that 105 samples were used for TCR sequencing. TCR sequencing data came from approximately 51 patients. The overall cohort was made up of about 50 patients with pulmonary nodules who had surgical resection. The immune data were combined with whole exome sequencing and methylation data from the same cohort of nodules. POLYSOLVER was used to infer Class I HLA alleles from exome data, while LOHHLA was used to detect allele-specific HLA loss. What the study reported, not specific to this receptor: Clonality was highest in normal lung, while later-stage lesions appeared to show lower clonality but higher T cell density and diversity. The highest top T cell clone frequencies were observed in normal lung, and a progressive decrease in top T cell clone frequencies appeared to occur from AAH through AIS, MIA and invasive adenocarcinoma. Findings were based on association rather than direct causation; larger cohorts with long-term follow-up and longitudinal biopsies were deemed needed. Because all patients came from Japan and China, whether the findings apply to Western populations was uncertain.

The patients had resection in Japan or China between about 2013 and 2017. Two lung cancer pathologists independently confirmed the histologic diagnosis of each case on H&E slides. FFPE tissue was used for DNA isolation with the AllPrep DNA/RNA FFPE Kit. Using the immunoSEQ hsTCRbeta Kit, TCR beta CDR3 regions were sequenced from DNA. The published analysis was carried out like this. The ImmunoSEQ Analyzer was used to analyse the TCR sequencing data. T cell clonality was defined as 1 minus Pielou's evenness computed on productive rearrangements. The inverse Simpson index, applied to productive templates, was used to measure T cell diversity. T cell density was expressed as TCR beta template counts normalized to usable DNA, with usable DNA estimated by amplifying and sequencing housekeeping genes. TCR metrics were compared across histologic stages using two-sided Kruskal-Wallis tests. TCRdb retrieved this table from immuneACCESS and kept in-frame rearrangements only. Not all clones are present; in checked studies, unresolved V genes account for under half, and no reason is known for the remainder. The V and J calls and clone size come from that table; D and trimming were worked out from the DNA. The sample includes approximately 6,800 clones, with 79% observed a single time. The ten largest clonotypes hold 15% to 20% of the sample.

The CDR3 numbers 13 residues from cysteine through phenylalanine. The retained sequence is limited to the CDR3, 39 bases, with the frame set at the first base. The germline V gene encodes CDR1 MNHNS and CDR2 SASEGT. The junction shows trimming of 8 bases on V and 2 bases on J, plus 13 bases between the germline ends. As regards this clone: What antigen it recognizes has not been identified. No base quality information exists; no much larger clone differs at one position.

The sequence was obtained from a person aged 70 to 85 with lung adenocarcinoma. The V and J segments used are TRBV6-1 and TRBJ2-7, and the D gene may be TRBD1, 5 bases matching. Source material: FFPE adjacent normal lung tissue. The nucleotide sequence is TGTGCCAGCTCCCGGTCGACAGCCTACGAGCAGTACTTC. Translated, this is CASSRSTAYEQYF.